This note documents a single T cell receptor beta chain sequence. Using its own MiXCR run on the RT-PCR reads, TCRdb lists one record per CDR3 protein. The sample contains fewer than 800,000 distinct CDR3 sequences, 14% of which appear only once. Germline loops: CDR1 DFQATT, CDR2 SNEGSKA (reference sequence). The CDR3 spans 15 residues. V was shortened by 2 bases and J by 2 bases, with 13 bases between the two germline ends. Sequenced material: memory CD4+ T cells from blood. The chain uses TRBV20-1 and TRBJ1-5, with D possibly TRBD1 on 6 matching bases. The TCR originated in a female donor in good health, serving as a healthy control. CDR3: CSARKQGGGNQPQHF. The CDR3 nucleotides are TGCAGTGCTAGAAAACAGGGCGGAGGCAATCAGCCCCAGCATTTT.